Sequencing of this T cell receptor (beta chain) was carried out in a study of T cell changes during pregnancy in multiple sclerosis. Assay used: immunoSEQ multiplex PCR; TCRdb lists only in-frame clones, some missing. The sample shows roughly 41,000 clones, around nine tenths of them seen only once. The ends lost 3 bases at V and 7 bases at J; junction bases unmatched: 5. Germline-derived CDR1 and CDR2 are SGHRS and YFSETQ. The CDR3 totals 13 residues. Sequenced here: CD8+ T cells from peripheral blood mononuclear cells, sampled in the third trimester of pregnancy. This TCR derives from a female donor with multiple sclerosis, enrolled in a pregnancy study. The gene calls are TRBV5-1 and TRBJ1-1; 8 bases are shared with TRBD1. The DNA for the CDR3 is TGCGCCAGCAGCTATAAGACAGGGGTTGAAGCTTTCTTT. This codes for CASSYKTGVEAFF.